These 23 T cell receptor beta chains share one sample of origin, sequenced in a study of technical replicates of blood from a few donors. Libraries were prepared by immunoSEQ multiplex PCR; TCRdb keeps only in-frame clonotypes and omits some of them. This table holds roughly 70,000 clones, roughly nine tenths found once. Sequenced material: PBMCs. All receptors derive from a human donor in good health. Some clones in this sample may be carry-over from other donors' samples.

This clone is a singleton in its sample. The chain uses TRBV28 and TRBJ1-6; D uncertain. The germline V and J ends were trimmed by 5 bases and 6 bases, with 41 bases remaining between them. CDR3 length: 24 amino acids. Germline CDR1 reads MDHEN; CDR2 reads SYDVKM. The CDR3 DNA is TGTGCCAGCAGTGCCCAATTCCGGGAGTCTCGGACCTTGGAAATCGGACCTTTTAATTCACCCCTCCACTTT. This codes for CASSAQFRESRTLEIGPFNSPLHF.

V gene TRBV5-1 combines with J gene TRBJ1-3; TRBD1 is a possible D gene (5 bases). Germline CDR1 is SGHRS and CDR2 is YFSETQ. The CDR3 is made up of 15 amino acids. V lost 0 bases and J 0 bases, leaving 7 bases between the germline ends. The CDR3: CASSLVGDSGNTIYF. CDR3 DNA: TGCGCCAGCAGCTTGGTAGGGGACTCTGGAAACACCATATATTTT.

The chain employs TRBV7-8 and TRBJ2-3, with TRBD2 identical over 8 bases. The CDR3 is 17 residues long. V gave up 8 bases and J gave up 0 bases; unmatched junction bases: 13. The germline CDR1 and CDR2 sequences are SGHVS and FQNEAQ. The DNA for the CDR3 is TGTGCCAGCGAACTAGACGAAGCGGGGGCTAGCACAGATACGCAGTATTTT. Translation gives CASELDEAGASTDTQYF. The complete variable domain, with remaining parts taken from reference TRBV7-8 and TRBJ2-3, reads GAGVSQSPRYKVAKRGQDVALRCDPISGHVSLFWYQQALGQGPEFLTYFQNEAQLDKSGLPSDRFFAERPEGSVSTLKIQRTQQEDSAVYLCASELDEAGASTDTQYFGPGTRLTVL.

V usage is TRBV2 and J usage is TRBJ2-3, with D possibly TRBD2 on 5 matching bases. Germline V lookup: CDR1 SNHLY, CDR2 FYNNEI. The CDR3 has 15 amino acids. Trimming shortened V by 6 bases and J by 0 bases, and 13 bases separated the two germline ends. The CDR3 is CASRGSPSSTDTQYF. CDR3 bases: TGTGCCAGCAGAGGGAGCCCCTCTAGCACAGATACGCAGTATTTT. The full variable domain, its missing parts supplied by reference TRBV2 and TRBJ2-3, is EPEVTQTPSHQVTQMGQEVILRCVPISNHLYFYWYRQILGQKVEFLVSFYNNEISEKSEIFDDQFSVERPDGSNFTLKIRSTKLEDSAMYFCASRGSPSSTDTQYFGPGTRLTVL.

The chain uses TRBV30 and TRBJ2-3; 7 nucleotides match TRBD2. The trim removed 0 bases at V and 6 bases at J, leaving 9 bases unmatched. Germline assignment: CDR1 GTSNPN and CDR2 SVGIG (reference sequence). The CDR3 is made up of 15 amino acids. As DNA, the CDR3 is TGTGCCTGGAGTGTATCTGCGGGAGCTAGGGATACGCAGTATTTT. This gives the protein CAWSVSAGARDTQYF.

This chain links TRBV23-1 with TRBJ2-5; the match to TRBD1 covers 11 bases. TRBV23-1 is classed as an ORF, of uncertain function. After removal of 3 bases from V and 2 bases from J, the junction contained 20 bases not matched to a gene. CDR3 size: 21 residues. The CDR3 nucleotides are TGCGCCAGCAGTCACTACAACCGGGACAGGGGGGATAAGATGTTTCAAGAGACCCAGTACTTC. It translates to CASSHYNRDRGDKMFQETQYF.

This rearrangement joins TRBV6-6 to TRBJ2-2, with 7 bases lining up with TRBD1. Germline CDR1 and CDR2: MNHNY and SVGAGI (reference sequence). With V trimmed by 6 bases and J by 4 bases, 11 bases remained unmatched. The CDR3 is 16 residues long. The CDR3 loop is CASSPGTDHRTGELFF. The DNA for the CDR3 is TGTGCCAGCAGCCCCGGGACAGACCATCGCACCGGGGAGCTGTTTTTT.

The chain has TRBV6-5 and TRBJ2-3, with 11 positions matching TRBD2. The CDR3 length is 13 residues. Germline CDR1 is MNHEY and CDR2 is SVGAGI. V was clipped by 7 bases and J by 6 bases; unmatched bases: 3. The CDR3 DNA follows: TGTGCCAGCAAATCTAGCGGGAGGGATACGCAGTATTTT. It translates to CASKSSGRDTQYF.

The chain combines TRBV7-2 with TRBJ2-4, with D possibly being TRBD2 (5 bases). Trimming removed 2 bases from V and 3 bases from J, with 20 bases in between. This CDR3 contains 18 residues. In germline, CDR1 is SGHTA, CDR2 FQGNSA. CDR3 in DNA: TGTGCCAGCAGCTTATCCTGGTATCGAGGGAGCCGCAAAAACATTCAGTACTTC. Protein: CASSLSWYRGSRKNIQYF.

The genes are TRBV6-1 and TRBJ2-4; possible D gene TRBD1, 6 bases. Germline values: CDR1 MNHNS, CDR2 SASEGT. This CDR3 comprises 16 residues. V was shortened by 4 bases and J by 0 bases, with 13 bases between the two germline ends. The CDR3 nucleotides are TGTGCCAGCAGTGGAACAGGGAGCTTAGCCAAAAACATTCAGTACTTC. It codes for CASSGTGSLAKNIQYF.

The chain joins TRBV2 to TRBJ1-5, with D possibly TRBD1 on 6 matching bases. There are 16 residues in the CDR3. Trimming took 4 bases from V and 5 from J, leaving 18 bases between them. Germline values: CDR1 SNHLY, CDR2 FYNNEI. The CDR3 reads CASSGRRGTKDQPQHF. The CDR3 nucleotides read TGTGCCAGCAGTGGACGGCGGGGGACAAAAGATCAGCCCCAGCATTTT.

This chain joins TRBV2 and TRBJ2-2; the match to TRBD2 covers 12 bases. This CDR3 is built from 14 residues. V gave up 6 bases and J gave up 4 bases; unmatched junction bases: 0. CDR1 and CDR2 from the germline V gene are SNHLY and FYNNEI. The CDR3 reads CASRTSGGTGELFF. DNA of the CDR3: TGTGCCAGCAGGACTAGCGGGGGCACCGGGGAGCTGTTTTTT.

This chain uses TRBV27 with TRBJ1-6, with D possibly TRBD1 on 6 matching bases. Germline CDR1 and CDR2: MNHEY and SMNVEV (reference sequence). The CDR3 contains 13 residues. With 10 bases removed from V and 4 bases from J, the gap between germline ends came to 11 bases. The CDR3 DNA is TGTGCCACCGGGACAAAATATAATTCACCCCTCCACTTT. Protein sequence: CATGTKYNSPLHF.

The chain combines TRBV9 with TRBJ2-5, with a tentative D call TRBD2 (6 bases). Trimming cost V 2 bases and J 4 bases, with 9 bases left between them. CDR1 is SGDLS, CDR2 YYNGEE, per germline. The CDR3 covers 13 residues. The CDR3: CASSVQGGETQYF. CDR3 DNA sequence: TGTGCCAGCAGCGTTCAGGGAGGAGAGACCCAGTACTTC.

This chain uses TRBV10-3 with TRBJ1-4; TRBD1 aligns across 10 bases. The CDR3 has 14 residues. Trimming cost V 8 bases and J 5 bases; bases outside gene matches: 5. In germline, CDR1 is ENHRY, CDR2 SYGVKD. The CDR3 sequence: CAIGQGVTNEKLFF. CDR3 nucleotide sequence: TGTGCCATCGGACAGGGGGTCACCAATGAAAAACTGTTTTTT.

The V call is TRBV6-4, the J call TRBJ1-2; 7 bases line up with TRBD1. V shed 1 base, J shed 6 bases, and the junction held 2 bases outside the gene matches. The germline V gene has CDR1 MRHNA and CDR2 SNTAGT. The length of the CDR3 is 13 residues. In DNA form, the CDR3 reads TGTGCCAGCAGTGACTACGGACAGGATGGCTACACCTTC. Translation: CASSDYGQDGYTF.

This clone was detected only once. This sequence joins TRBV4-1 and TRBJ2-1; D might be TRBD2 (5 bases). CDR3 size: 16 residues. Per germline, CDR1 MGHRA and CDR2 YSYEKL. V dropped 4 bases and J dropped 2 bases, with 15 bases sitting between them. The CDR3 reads CASSPEGARPYNEQFF. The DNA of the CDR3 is TGCGCCAGCAGCCCCGAGGGCGCTCGACCCTACAATGAGCAGTTCTTC.

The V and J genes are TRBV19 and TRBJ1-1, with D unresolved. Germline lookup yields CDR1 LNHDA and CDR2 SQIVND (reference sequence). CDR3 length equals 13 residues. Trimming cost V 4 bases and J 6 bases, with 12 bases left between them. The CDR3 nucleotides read TGTGCCAGTAGTAAGGATCGGGTGGCTGAAGCTTTCTTT. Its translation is CASSKDRVAEAFF.

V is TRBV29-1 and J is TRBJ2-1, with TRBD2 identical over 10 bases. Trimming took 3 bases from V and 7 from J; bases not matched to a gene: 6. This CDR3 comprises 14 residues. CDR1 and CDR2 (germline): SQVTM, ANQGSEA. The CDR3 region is CSVDRAGGPNEQFF. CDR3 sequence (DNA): TGCAGCGTTGACCGAGCGGGAGGGCCGAATGAGCAGTTCTTC.

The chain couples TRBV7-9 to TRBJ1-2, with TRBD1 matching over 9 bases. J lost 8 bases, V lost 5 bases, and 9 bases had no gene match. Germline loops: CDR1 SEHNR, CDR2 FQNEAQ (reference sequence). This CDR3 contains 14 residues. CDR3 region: CASSPQGAKYGYTF. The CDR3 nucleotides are TGTGCCAGCAGCCCACAGGGGGCGAAGTACGGCTACACCTTC.

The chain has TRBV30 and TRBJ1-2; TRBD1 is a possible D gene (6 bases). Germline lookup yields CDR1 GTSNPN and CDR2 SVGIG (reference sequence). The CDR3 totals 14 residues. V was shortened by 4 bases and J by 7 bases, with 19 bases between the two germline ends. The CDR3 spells CAWNLPGVSLGYTF. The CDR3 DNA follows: TGTGCCTGGAATCTTCCAGGGGTCAGTCTTGGCTACACCTTC.

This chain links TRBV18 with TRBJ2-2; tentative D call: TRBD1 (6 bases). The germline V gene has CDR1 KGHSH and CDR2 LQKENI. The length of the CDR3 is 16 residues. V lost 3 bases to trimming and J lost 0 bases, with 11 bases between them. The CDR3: CASSPTGTPNTGELFF. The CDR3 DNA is TGTGCCAGCTCACCGACCGGGACACCGAACACCGGGGAGCTGTTTTTT.

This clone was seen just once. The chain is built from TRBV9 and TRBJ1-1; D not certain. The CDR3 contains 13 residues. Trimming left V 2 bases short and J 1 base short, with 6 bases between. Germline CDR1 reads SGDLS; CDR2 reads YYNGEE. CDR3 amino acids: CASSVNRNTEAFF. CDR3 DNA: TGTGCCAGCAGCGTGAACAGGAACACTGAAGCTTTCTTT.